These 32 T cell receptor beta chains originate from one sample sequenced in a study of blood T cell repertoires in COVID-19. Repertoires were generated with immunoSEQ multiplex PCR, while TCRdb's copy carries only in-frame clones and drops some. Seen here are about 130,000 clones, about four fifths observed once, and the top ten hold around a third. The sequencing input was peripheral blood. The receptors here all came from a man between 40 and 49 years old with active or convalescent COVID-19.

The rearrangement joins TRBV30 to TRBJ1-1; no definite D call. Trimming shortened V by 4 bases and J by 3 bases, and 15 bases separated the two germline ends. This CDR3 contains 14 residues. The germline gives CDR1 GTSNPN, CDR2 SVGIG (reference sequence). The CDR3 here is CAWTRGILDTEAFF. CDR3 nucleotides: TGTGCCTGGACCCGCGGGATATTGGACACTGAAGCTTTCTTT. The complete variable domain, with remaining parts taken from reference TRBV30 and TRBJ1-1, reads SQTIHQWPATLVQPVGSPLSLECTVEGTSNPNLYWYRQAAGRGLQLLFYSVGIGQISSEVPQNLSASRPQDRQFILSSKKLLLSDSGFYLCAWTRGILDTEAFFGQGTRLTVV.

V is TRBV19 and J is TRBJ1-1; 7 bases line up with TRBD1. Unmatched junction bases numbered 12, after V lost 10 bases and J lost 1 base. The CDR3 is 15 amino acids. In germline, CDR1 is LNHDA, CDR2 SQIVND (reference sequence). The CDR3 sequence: CATSPRDSRNTEAFF. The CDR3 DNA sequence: TGTGCCACCTCCCCAAGGGACAGTAGGAACACTGAAGCTTTCTTT.

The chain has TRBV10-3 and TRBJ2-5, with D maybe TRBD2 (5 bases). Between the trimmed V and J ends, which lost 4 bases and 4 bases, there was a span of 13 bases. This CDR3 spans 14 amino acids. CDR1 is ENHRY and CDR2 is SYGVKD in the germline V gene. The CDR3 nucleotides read TGTGCCATCAGTGGAGAGGGTCGGGGAGAGACCCAGTACTTC. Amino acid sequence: CAISGEGRGETQYF.

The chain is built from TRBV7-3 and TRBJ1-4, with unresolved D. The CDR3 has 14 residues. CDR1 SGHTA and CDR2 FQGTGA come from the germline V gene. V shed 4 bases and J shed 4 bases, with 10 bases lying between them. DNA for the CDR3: TGTGCCAGCAGCTCCCAAGCCATTAATGAAAAACTGTTTTTT. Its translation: CASSSQAINEKLFF.

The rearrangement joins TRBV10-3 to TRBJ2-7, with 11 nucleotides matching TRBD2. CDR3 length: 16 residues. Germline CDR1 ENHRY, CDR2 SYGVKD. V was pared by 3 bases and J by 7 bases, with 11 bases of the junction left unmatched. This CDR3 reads CAISDPSVAGGQEQYF. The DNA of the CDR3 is TGTGCCATCAGTGACCCTTCGGTAGCGGGAGGGCAAGAGCAGTACTTC.

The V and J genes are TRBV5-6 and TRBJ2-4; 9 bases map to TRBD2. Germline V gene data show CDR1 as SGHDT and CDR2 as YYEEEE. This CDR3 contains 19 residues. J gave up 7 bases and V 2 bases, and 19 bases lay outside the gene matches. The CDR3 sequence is CASSFQPGLATRGSNIQYF. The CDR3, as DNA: TGTGCCAGCAGCTTCCAGCCGGGACTAGCAACGAGGGGTTCGAACATTCAGTACTTC.

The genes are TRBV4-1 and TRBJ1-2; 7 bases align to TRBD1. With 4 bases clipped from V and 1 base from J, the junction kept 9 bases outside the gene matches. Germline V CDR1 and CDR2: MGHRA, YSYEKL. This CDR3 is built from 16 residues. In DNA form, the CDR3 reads TGCGCCAGCAGCCTTAGGACAGGTCCCGATAACTATGGCTACACCTTC. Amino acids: CASSLRTGPDNYGYTF.

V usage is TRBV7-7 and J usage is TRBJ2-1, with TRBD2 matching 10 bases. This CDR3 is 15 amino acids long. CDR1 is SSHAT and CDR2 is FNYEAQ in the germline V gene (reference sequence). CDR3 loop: CASSLAGGFGNEQFF. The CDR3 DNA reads TGTGCTAGCTCTTTAGCGGGGGGCTTCGGAAATGAGCAGTTCTTC.

The CDR3 sequence is CASSGTGGLYGYTF. The CDR3 bases are TGTGCCAGCAGCGGGACAGGGGGCCTCTATGGCTACACCTTC. V and J are TRBV3-1 (or the pseudogene TRBV3-2) and TRBJ1-2, with 12 bases matching TRBD1. Germline V gene sequence: CDR1 LGHDT, CDR2 YNNKEL (reference sequence). With V trimmed by 5 bases and J by 4 bases, 2 bases remained unmatched. CDR3 length: 14 amino acids.

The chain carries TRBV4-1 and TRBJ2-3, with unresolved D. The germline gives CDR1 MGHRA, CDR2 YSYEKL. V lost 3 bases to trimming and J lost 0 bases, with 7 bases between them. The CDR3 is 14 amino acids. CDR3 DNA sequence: TGCGCCAGCAGCCATCCGGGTAGCACAGATACGCAGTATTTT. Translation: CASSHPGSTDTQYF.

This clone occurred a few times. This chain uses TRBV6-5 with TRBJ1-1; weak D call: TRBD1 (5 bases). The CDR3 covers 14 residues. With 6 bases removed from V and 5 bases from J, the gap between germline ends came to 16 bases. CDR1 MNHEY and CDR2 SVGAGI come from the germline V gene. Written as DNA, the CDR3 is TGTGCCAGCAGCGCAGGACACCCGATGACTGAAGCTTTCTTT. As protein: CASSAGHPMTEAFF.

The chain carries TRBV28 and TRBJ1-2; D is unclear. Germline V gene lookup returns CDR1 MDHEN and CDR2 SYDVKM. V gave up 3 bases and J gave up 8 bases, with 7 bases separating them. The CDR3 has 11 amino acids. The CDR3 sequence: CASSLRAGYTF. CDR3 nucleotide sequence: TGTGCCAGCAGTTTGCGGGCCGGCTACACCTTC.

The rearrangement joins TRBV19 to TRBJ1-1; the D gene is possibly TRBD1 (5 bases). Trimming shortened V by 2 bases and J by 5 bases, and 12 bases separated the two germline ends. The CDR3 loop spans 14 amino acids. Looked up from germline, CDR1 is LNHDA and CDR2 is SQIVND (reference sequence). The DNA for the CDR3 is TGTGCCAGTAGTATACCAGGGAGGCGAACTGAAGCTTTCTTT. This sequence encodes CASSIPGRRTEAFF.

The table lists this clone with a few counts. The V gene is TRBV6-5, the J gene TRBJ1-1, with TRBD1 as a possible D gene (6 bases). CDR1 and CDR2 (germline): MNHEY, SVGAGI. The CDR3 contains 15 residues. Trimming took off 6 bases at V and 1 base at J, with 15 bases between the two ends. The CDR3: CASRPPGTPNTEAFF. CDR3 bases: TGTGCCAGCAGACCGCCCGGGACACCGAACACTGAAGCTTTCTTT.

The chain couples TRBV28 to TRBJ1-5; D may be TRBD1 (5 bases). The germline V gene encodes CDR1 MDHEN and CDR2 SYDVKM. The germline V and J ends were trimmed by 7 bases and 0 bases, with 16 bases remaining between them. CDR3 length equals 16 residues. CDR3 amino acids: CASTLGLGPSNQPQHF. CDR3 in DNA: TGTGCCAGCACTCTCGGGTTGGGGCCTAGCAATCAGCCCCAGCATTTT.

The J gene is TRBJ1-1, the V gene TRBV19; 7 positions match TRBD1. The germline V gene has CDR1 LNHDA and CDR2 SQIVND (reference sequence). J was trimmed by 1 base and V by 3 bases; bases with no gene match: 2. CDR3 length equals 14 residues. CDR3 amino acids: CASSMGTENTEAFF. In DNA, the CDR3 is TGTGCCAGTAGTATGGGGACAGAGAACACTGAAGCTTTCTTT.

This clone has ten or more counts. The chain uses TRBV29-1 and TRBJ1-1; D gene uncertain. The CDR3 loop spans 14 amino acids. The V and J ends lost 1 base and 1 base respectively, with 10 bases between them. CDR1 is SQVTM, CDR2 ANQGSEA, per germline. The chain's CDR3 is CSVEALRENTEAFF. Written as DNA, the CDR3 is TGCAGCGTTGAAGCACTTCGGGAGAACACTGAAGCTTTCTTT.

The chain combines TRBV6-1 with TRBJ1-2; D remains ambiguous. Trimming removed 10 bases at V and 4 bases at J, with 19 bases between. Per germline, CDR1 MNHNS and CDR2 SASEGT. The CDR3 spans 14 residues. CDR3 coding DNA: TGTGCCACCACACGAGACACCTTCTCCTATGGCTACACCTTC. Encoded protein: CATTRDTFSYGYTF.

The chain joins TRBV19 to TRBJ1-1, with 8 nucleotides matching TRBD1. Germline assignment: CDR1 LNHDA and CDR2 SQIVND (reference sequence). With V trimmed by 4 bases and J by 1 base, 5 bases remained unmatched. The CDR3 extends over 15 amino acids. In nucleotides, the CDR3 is TGTGCCAGTAGTACTCAGGGGGCTCGGAACACTGAAGCTTTCTTT. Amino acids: CASSTQGARNTEAFF. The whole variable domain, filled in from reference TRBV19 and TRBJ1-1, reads DGGITQSPKYLFRKEGQNVTLSCEQNLNHDAMYWYRQDPGQGLRLIYYSQIVNDFQKGDIAEGYSVSREKKESFPLTVTSAQKNPTAFYLCASSTQGARNTEAFFGQGTRLTVV.

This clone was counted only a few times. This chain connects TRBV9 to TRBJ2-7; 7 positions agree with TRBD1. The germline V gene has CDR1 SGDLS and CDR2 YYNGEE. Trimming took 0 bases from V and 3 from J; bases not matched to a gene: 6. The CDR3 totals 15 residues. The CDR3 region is CASSVVGDSGYEQYF. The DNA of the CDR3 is TGTGCCAGCAGCGTAGTTGGGGACAGCGGCTACGAGCAGTACTTC.

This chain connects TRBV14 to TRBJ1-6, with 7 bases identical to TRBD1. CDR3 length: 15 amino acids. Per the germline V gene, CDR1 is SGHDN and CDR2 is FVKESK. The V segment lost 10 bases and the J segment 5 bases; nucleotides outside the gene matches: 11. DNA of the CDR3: TGTGCCACTAAAGGGACAGCGGCCCATAATTCACCCCTCCACTTT. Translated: CATKGTAAHNSPLHF.

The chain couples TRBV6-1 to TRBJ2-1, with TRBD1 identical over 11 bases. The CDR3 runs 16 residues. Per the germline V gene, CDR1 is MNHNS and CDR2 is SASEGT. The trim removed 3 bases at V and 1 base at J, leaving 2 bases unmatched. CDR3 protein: CASSEGTGGSYNEQFF. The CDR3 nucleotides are TGTGCCAGCAGTGAGGGGACAGGGGGGTCCTACAATGAGCAGTTCTTC.

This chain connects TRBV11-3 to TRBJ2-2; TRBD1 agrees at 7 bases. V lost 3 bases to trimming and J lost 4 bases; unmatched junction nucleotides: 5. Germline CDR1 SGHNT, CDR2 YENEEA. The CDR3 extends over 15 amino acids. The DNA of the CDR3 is TGTGCCAGCAGCTTCCGACAGGGCAGCACCGGGGAGCTGTTTTTT. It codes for CASSFRQGSTGELFF.

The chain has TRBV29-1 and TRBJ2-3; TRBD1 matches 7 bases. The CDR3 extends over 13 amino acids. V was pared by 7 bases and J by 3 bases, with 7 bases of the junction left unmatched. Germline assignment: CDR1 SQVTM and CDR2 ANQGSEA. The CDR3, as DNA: TGCAGCGCCCCGGGACAGTCAACAGATACGCAGTATTTT. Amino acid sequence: CSAPGQSTDTQYF.

In DNA, the CDR3 is TGTGCCAGCAGTCCGGGACAGGTTAATGAAAAACTGTTTTTT. Translated: CASSPGQVNEKLFF. The J gene is TRBJ1-4, the V gene TRBV6-2 or TRBV6-3, with 8 bases lining up with TRBD1. After removal of 5 bases from V and 4 bases from J, the junction contained 3 bases not matched to a gene. Germline-derived CDR1 and CDR2 are MNHEY and SVGEGT. The CDR3 extends over 14 amino acids.

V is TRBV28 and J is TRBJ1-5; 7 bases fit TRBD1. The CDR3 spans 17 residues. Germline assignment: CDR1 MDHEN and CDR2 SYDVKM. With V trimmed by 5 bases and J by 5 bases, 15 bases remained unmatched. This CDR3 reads CASSLPPQGRIHQPQHF. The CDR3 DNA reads TGTGCCAGCAGTCTCCCCCCACAGGGGAGGATACATCAGCCCCAGCATTTT. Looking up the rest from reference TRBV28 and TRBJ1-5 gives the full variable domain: DVKVTQSSRYLVKRTGEKVFLECVQDMDHENMFWYRQDPGLGLRLIYFSYDVKMKEKGDIPEGYSVSREKKERFSLILESASTNQTSMYLCASSLPPQGRIHQPQHFGDGTRLSIL.

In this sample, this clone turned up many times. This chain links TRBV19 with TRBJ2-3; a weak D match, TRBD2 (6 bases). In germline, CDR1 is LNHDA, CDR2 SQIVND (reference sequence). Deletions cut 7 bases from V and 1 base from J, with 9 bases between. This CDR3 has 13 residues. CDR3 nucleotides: TGTGCCAGTACGAGCGGGCGCACAGATACGCAGTATTTT. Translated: CASTSGRTDTQYF.

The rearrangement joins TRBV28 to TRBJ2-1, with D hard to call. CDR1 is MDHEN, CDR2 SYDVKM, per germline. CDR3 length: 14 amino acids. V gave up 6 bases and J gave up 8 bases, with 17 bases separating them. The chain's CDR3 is CASRSPSAIDEQFF. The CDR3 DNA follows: TGTGCCAGCAGGTCCCCCTCAGCGATTGATGAGCAGTTCTTC. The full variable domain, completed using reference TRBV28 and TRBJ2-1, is DVKVTQSSRYLVKRTGEKVFLECVQDMDHENMFWYRQDPGLGLRLIYFSYDVKMKEKGDIPEGYSVSREKKERFSLILESASTNQTSMYLCASRSPSAIDEQFFGPGTRLTVL.

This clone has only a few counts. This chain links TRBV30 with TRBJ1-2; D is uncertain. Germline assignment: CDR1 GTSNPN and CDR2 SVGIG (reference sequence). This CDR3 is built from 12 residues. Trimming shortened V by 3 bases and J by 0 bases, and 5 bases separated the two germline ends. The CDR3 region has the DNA TGTGCCTGGAGCCGAGCTAACTATGGCTACACCTTC. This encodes CAWSRANYGYTF.

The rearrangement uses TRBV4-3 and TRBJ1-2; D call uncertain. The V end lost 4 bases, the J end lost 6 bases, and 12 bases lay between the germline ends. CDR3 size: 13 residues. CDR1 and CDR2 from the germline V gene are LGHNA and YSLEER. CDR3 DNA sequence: TGCGCCAGCAGCCCGAGGGCCTCGGATGGCTACACCTTC. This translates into CASSPRASDGYTF.

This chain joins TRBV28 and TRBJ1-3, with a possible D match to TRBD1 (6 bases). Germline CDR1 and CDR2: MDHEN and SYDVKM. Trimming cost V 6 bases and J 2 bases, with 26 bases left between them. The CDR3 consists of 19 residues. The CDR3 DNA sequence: TGTGCCAGCAGCCTTTCCGGGACGGAACTTAACAGGGCTGGAAACACCATATATTTT. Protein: CASSLSGTELNRAGNTIYF.

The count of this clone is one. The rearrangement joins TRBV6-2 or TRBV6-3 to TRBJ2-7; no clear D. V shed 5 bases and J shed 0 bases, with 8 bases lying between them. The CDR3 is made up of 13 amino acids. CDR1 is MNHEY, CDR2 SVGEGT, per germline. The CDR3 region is CASSLISSYEQYF. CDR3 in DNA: TGTGCCAGCAGTCTGATCAGCTCCTACGAGCAGTACTTC.